The present T cell receptor (beta chain) was sequenced within a study of T cell changes during pregnancy in multiple sclerosis (dated by TCRdb to between 2019 and 2020). As for the study more broadly: In women with multiple sclerosis, the researchers looked at how the T cell repertoire shifted as pregnancy progressed.

The CDR3 sequence holds 14 residues, the cysteine and phenylalanine included. Of all the DNA, just the CDR3 is kept, 42 bases in frame from base 1. The germline V gene encodes CDR1 SGHTS and CDR2 YDEGEE. V loses 2 bases, J loses 1 base, and the germline ends lie 9 bases apart. A remark on this clone: The antigen it recognizes is unknown. The sample holds no much larger clone one base away, and base qualities are not on file.

The library was obtained by the immunoSEQ multiplex PCR assay. Not all clones reach the TCRdb copy of this immuneACCESS table, which keeps in-frame sequences only. Checked studies attribute under half of the gap to unresolved V genes and leave the rest unexplained. The sample table contains 55,000 to 85,000 clones; only one count was recorded for approximately 90% of them. Of the sample, more than 1.4% falls within the top ten clones. The clonotype was recovered from a female donor with multiple sclerosis, enrolled in a pregnancy study. This sequence uses TRBV5-8 and TRBJ1-1, with a tentative D gene TRBD1 over 5 matching bases. Source: peripheral blood, taken in the third trimester of pregnancy. The bases are TGTGCCAGCAGCTTTGTAGACAGGAACACTGAAGCTTTCTTT. Its product reads: CASSFVDRNTEAFF.